This T cell receptor (beta chain) comes out of a study of T cell responses to AZD1222 COVID-19 vaccine. Study results and caveats: White British donors predominated, females outnumbered males, and clonal diversity was possibly underestimated.

On this clone: The antigen remains unidentified.

The junction had 6 bases not matched to a gene; V was cut back by 2 bases and J by 7 bases. CDR1 WSHSY and CDR2 SAAADI come from the germline V gene. The CDR3 sequence is 17 residues long. Method: immunoSEQ multiplex PCR; TCRdb's copy keeps in-frame clones and lacks some. The table has some 200,000 clones, about nine tenths seen once. The sequence was collected from an adult who received the AZD1222 COVID-19 vaccine. J is TRBJ2-3 and V is TRBV10-2, with 16 bases fitting TRBD2. The source was peripheral blood, collected 28 days after the second AZD1222 dose. The CDR3 is CASSEGTSGRGINTQYF. As DNA, the CDR3 is TGCGCCAGCAGTGAGGGGACTAGCGGGAGGGGAATAAATACGCAGTATTTT.